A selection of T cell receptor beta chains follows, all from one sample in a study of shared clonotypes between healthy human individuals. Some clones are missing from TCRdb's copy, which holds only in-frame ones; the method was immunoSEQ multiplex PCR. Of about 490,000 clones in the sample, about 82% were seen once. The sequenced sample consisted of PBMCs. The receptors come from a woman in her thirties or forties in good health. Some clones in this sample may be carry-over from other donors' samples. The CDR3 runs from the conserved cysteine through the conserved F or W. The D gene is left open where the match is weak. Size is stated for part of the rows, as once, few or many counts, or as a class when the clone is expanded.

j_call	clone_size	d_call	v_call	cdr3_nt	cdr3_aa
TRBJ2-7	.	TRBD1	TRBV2	TGTGCCAGCAGTGAAGGGACAGGGACAGACGAGCAGTACTTC	CASSEGTGTDEQYF
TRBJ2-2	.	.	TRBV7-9	TGTGCCAGCAGCTTAGCTGGGCGCGCCACCGGGGAGCTGTTTTTT	CASSLAGRATGELFF
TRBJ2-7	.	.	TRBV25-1	TGTGCCAGCAGGGGGGCGGGGAGGGGAACCTACGAGCAGTACTTC	CASRGAGRGTYEQYF
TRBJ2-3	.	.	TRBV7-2	TGTGCCAGCAGCTCCTGGAAGGGGACAGATACGCAGTATTTT	CASSSWKGTDTQYF
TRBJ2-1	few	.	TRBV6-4	TGTGCCAGCAGTGCGACAGATTACAATGAGCAGTTCTTC	CASSATDYNEQFF
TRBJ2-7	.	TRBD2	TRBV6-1	TGTGCCAGCTGTAGCGGGGGGTTATACGAGCAGTACTTC	CASCSGGLYEQYF
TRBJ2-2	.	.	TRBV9	TGTGCCAGCACCCCGGGGGTGCACGGGGAGCTGTTTTTT	CASTPGVHGELFF
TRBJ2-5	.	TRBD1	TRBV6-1	TGTGCCAGCAGAACCGGGACAGGGGCCGTAGAGACCCAGTACTTC	CASRTGTGAVETQYF
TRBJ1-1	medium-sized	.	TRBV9	TGTGCCAGCAGCCCTCGCCCCGGGCTGAACACTGAAGCTTTCTTT	CASSPRPGLNTEAFF
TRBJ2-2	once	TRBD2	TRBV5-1	TGCGCCAGCAGCTTGGCCGGCGGGAGGGGCACCGGGGAGCTGTTTTTT	CASSLAGGRGTGELFF
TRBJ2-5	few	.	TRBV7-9	TGTGCCAGCAGCCCAAGGGGAAGTGGACTACCTACTGAGACCCAGTACTTC	CASSPRGSGLPTETQYF
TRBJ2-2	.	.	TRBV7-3	TGTGCCAGCAGCTTGATGAACACCGGGGAGCTGTTTTTT	CASSLMNTGELFF
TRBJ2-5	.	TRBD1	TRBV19	TGTGCCAGTAGTATGACAGGGGTCGAGTCGGAGACCCAGTACTTC	CASSMTGVESETQYF
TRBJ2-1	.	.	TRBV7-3	TGTGCCAGCAGCTTAATGAGTGGTCGGGAGCAGTTCTTC	CASSLMSGREQFF
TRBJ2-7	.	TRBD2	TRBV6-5	TGTGCCAGCAGGTCCCTAGCGGGAGTCTCCTACGAGCAGTACTTC	CASRSLAGVSYEQYF
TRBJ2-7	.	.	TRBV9	TGTGCCAGCAGCGTAGGGCCAGGGGCGCGCGAGCAGTACTTC	CASSVGPGAREQYF
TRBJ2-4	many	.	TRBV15	TGTGCCACCAGCAGAGGAGGGACCGCCGAAAACATTCAGTACTTC	CATSRGGTAENIQYF
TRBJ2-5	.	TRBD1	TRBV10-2	TGCGCCAGTTCTACGGGACAGGGGGTCGAGACCCAGTACTTC	CASSTGQGVETQYF
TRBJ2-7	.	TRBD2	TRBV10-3	TGTGCCATCAGTCCGGGACTAGTTCAATACGAGCAGTACTTC	CAISPGLVQYEQYF
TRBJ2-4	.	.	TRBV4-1	TGCGCCAGCAGCCAAGCGGGAGCCAAAAACATTCAGTACTTC	CASSQAGAKNIQYF
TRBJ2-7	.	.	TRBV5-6	TGTGCCAGCAGCTTGGAACAGGCGACAACCTACGAGCAGTACTTC	CASSLEQATTYEQYF
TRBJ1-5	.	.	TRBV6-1	TGTGCCAGCAGCACGGGCCCGGGGGATCAGCCCCAGCATTTT	CASSTGPGDQPQHF
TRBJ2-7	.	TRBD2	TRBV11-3	TGTGCCAGCAGCTTCTGGCGGGAGACCCTCTCTACTAACGAGCAGTACTTC	CASSFWRETLSTNEQYF
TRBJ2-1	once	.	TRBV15	TGTGCCACCAGCAGAGGAGTCTATCACAATGAGCAGTTCTTC	CATSRGVYHNEQFF